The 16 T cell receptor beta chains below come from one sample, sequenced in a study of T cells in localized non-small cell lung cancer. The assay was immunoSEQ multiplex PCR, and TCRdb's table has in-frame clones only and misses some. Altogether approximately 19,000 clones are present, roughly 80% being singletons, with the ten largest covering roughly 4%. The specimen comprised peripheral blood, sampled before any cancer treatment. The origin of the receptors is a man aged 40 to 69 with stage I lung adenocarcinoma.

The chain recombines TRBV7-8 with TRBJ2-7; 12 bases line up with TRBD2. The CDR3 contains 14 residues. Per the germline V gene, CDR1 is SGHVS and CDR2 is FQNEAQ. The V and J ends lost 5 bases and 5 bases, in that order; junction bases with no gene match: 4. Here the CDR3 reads CASSATSGSDEQYF. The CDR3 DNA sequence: TGTGCCAGCAGCGCGACTAGCGGGAGTGACGAGCAGTACTTC.

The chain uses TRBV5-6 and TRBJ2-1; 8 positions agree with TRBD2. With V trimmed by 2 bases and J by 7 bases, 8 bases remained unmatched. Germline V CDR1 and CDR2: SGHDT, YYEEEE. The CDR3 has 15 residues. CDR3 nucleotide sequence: TGTGCCAGCAGCTTTGTAGCGGGAATGGTAAATGAGCAGTTCTTC. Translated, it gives CASSFVAGMVNEQFF.

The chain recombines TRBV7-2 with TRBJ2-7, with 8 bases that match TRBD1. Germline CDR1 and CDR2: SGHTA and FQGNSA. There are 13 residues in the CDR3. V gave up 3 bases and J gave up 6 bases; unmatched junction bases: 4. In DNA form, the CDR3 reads TGTGCCAGCAGCTTCTTTGACAGGGGCGAGCAGTACTTC. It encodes CASSFFDRGEQYF. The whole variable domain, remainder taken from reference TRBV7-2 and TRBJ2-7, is GAGVSQSPSNKVTEKGKDVELRCDPISGHTALYWYRQSLGQGLEFLIYFQGNSAPDKSGLPSDRFSAERTGGSVSTLTIQRTQQEDSAVYLCASSFFDRGEQYFGPGTRLTVT.

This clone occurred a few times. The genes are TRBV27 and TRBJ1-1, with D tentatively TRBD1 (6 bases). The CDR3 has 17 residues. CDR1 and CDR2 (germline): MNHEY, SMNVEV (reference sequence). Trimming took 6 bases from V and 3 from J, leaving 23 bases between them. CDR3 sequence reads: CASSHLYPLKGDTEAFF. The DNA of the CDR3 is TGTGCCAGCAGCCATTTGTACCCCCTTAAGGGGGACACTGAAGCTTTCTTT.

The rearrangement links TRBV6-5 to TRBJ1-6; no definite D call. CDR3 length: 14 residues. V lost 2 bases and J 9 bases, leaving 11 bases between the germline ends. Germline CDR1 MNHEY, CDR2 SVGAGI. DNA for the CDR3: TGTGCCAGCAGTTACCGGGGTTATGGTTCACCCCTCCACTTT. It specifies CASSYRGYGSPLHF.

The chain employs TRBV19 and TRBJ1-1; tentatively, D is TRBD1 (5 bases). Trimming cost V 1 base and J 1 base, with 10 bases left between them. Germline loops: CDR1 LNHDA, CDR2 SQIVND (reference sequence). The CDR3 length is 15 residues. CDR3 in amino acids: CASSIVSGPNTEAFF. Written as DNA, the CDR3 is TGTGCCAGTAGTATAGTCTCAGGGCCGAACACTGAAGCTTTCTTT.

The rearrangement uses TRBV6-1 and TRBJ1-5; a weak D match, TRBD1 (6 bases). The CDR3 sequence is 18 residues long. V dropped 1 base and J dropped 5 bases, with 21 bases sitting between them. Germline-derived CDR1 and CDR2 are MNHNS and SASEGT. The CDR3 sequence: CASSEDEGGGRPHQPQHF. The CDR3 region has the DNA TGTGCCAGCAGTGAAGACGAGGGGGGGGGCCGACCTCATCAGCCCCAGCATTTT.

The CDR3 protein is CASSFELTGELFF. The CDR3 region has the DNA TGTGCCAGCAGCTTTGAACTCACCGGGGAGCTGTTTTTT. This chain joins TRBV9 and TRBJ2-2; D remains unclear. CDR3 length: 13 residues. V was clipped by 4 bases and J by 4 bases, with 8 bases between them. CDR1 is SGDLS and CDR2 is YYNGEE in the germline V gene.

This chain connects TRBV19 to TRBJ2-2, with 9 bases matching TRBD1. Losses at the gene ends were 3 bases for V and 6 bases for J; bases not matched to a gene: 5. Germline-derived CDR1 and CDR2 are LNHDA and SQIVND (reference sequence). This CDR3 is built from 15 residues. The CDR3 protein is CASSMPRTGAGELFF. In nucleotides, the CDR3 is TGTGCCAGTAGTATGCCCCGGACAGGGGCCGGGGAGCTGTTTTTT.

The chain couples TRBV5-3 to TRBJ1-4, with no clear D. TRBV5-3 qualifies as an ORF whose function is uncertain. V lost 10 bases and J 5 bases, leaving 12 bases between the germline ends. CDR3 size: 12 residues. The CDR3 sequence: CAGEIPNEKLFF. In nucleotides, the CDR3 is TGTGCCGGGGAGATCCCAAATGAAAAACTGTTTTTT.

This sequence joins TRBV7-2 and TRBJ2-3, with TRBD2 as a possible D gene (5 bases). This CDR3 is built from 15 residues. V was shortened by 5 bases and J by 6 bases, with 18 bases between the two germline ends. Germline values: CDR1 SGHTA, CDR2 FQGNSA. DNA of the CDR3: TGTGCCAGCAGCAGAGGGCCCTCCGCACATGATACGCAGTATTTT. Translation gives CASSRGPSAHDTQYF.

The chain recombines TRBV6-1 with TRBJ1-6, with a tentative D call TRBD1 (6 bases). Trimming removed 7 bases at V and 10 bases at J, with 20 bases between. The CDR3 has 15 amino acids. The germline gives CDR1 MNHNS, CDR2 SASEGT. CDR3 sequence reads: CASTMGGTNGSPLHF. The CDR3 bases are TGTGCCAGCACAATGGGAGGGACAAACGGCTCACCCCTCCACTTT.

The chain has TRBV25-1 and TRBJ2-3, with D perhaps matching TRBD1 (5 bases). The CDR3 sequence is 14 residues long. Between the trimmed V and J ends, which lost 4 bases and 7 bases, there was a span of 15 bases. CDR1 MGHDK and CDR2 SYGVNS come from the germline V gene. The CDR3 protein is CASSVPSGSNTQYF. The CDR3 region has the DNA TGTGCCAGCAGTGTCCCCTCAGGGTCAAATACGCAGTATTTT.

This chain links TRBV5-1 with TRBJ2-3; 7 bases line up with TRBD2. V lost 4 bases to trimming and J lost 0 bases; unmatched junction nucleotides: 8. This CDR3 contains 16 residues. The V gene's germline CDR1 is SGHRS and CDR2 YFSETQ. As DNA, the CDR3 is TGCGCCAGCAGCAACGTCGCGGGGGTTAGCACAGATACGCAGTATTTT. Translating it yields CASSNVAGVSTDTQYF.

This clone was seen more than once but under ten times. CDR3: CASSFSETYEQYF. CDR3 nucleotide sequence: TGTGCCAGCAGTTTCAGCGAGACCTACGAGCAGTACTTC. This chain links TRBV27 with TRBJ2-7; D gene uncertain. Germline CDR1 MNHEY, CDR2 SMNVEV (reference sequence). This CDR3 is built from 13 residues. V lost 3 bases and J lost 2, with 8 bases in between.

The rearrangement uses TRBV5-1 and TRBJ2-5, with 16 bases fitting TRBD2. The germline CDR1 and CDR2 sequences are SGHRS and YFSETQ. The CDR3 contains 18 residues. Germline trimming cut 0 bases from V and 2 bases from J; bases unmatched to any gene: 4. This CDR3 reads CASSLGGLAGGLQETQYF. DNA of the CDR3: TGCGCCAGCAGCTTGGGGGGACTAGCGGGAGGGCTTCAAGAGACCCAGTACTTC.